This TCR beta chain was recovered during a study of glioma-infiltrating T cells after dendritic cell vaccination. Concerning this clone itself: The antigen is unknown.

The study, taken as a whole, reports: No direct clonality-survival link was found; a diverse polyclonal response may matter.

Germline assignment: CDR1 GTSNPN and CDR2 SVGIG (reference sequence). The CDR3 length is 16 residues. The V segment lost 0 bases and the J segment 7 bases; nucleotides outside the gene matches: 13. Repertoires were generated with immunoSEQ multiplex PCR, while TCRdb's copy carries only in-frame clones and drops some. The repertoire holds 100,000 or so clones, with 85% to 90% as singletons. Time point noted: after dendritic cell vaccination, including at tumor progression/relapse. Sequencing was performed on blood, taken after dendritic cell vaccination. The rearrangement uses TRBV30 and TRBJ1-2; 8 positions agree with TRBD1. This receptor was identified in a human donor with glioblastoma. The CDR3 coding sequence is TGTGCCTGGAGTGTCATTCCCACAGGGGGGTCTGGTGGCTACACCTTC. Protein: CAWSVIPTGGSGGYTF.